Below, one TCR beta chain is given with its context. The antigen it recognizes is unknown. No qualities accompany the bases; no much larger clone lies one base away. Sequences SEHNR (CDR1) and FQNEAQ (CDR2) are obtained from the germline V gene (reference sequence). The CDR3 measures 18 amino acids from cysteine to phenylalanine. The retained sequence is limited to the CDR3, 54 bases, with the frame set at the first base. The V end loses 3 bases and the J end loses 3 bases, and a stretch of 24 bases separates them. The sample comes from a study of CD8+CD57+ T cells in acquired aplastic anemia (dated 2018 in TCRdb). The study in broad terms: A mean of about 3.2 ug of DNA, ranging from about 0.17 to 30 ug, was extracted from sorted CD4+ and CD8+ cells. A CD8+CD57+ expansion meant a frequency higher than the mean frequency seen in healthy subjects.

Expansion of CD8+CD57+ cells had been shown by flow cytometry in the patients chosen for sequencing. All patients had severe acquired aplastic anemia diagnosed by International Study of Aplastic Anemia and Agranulocytosis and Camitta criteria. No patient had received any therapy when blood was sampled. In this study, sorted CD4+ and CD8+ T cells from the blood of healthy subjects and of severe aplastic anemia patients had their TCR repertoires deep-sequenced. Patients were enrolled in the USA under clinicaltrials.gov protocols 00001620, 01623167, 00001397, 00071045, 00081523 and 00961064. Ficoll-Paque density gradient centrifugation was used to isolate peripheral blood mononuclear cells. Before DNA was extracted, CD4+ and CD8+ T cells were sorted using either FACS or magnetic beads. Study-wide findings and limitations: No significant difference in CD8+ Simpson's diversity was found between patients and healthy controls (P=0.060). Roughly 29 CD8+ CDR3 sequences were found in both patients and controls but appeared to be highly expressed in patients and within the immunodominant clones of the patients.

Genomic DNA was used as template for profiling of TCR beta VDJ combinations and CDR3 sequences. An Illumina HiSeq 2000 was the platform used for TCR repertoire sequencing. Regarding the original processing steps: Repertoire assessment relied on Simpson's diversity index, CDR3 size and DJ length profiles, and TRBV/TRBJ rearrangement plots. The immunodominant clone was defined as the most abundant DNA sequence in deep sequencing data. CDR3 amino acid sequences were screened for sharing across subjects and were compared with published repertoires and the VDJdb database. TCRdb trimmed public reads at Q25 via fastp, called clones via MiXCR and kept in-frame beta chains. Under each unique CDR3 protein, matching rows form one entry showing the most common genes and DNA. These V and J calls rely on TCRdb rather than the paper's analysis. The sample yields about 270,000 distinct CDR3 sequences; approximately 80% were counted once. The ten largest clones capture about two fifths of the sample.

This clonotype was sampled from a human donor with aplastic anemia. Source material: sorted CD4+, CD8+, or CD8+CD57+ T cells (not recorded which) from PBMCs. This chain is built from TRBV7-9 and TRBJ2-7; TRBD1 could be the D gene, as 7 bases match. The DNA reads TGTGCCAGCAGCTTTCAACCAGGCGGGACAGCCCTTTACTACGAGCAGTACTTC. This gives the protein CASSFQPGGTALYYEQYF.